Each of the 2 T cell receptor beta chains below was sequenced from the same sample in a study of siplizumab effects on memory and regulatory T cells (dated by TCRdb to between 2019 and 2020). Libraries were constructed by the immunoSEQ multiplex PCR assay. TCRdb's version of the immuneACCESS table is confined to in-frame rearrangements and falls short of the full clone set. An unresolved V gene accounts for under half of the shortfall where checked; the remainder is of unknown origin. The table for this sample lists over 65,000 clones; 93% of them were counted only once. Over 4% of the sample comes from the top ten. The source material was CD8+ T cells sorted from blood. All receptors derive from a human donor in good health.

Concerning this clone itself: This sample also contains other DNA sequences that code for the same CDR3. The V and J genes are TRBV9 and TRBJ2-2; D ambiguous. Trimming pared 0 bases from V and 5 bases from J, leaving 5 bases between. The V gene's germline CDR1 is SGDLS and CDR2 YYNGEE. The CDR3 contains 13 residues. The CDR3 is CASSVGGTGELFF. For the CDR3, the DNA is TGTGCCAGCAGCGTAGGTGGTACCGGGGAGCTGTTTTTT.

This sequence joins TRBV4-2 and TRBJ2-3, with D perhaps TRBD2 (7 bases). Germline loops: CDR1 LGHNA, CDR2 YNFKEQ. This CDR3 region has 18 residues. V was trimmed by 2 bases and J by 6 bases, leaving 24 bases between them. The CDR3 sequence: CASSQTPGWGGPGDTQYF. CDR3 bases: TGTGCCAGCAGCCAAACCCCCGGGTGGGGGGGGCCAGGGGATACGCAGTATTTT.